This is a list of T cell receptor beta chains from one sample in a study of blood T cell repertoires in COVID-19. The method was immunoSEQ multiplex PCR; TCRdb's version includes in-frame clones alone and lacks a portion of them. The sample yields roughly 250,000 clones, about 90% seen once. Sequenced sample: PBMCs or T cells enriched from blood (not recorded which). These receptors all stem from a woman in her thirties with acute COVID-19. CDR3s include the opening cysteine and the closing phenylalanine or tryptophan. The D gene is left open where the match is weak. Expanded clones are given a class, and other clones once, few, many or no size at all.

. | TRBJ2-1 | TRBD2 | 15 | TRBV7-9 | TGTGCCAGCAGCTTAAGAGGGACTATGGTGAATGAGCAGTTCTTC | CASSLRGTMVNEQFF
. | TRBJ2-5 | TRBD2 | 15 | TRBV7-6 | TGTGCCAGCAGCAAACTTAGCGGGGGGGCGCAGACCCAGTACTTC | CASSKLSGGAQTQYF
. | TRBJ2-7 | . | 12 | TRBV9 | TGTGCCAGCAGCCCCGGAGACTACGAGCAGTACTTC | CASSPGDYEQYF
few | TRBJ2-5 | . | 13 | TRBV12-5 | TGTGCTAGTGGTTGGGACACCCAAGAGACCCAGTACTTC | CASGWDTQETQYF
. | TRBJ1-5 | . | 14 | TRBV9 | TGTGCCAGCAGCTTCAGGGGAGACAATCAGCCCCAGCATTTT | CASSFRGDNQPQHF
. | TRBJ2-5 | TRBD1 | 16 | TRBV13 | TGTGCCAGCAGCTTAGGCCCAGGGGGCTTTGAAGAGACCCAGTACTTC | CASSLGPGGFEETQYF
. | TRBJ2-6 | TRBD1 | 18 | TRBV29-1 | TGCAGCGTTGACGCCGCACAGGGGGCGGACTCTGGGGCCAACGTCCTGACTTTC | CSVDAAQGADSGANVLTF
. | TRBJ2-1 | . | 15 | TRBV9 | TGTGCCAGCAGCCCCACCGCGGAGAATAGTAATGAGCAGTTCTTC | CASSPTAENSNEQFF
. | TRBJ1-1 | . | 13 | TRBV6-5 | TGTGCCAGCAGGCGCACAGGATACACTGAAGCTTTCTTT | CASRRTGYTEAFF
. | TRBJ1-6 | TRBD1 | 13 | TRBV6-6 | TGTGCCAGCAGAAAGACAGGGCAAAGCCCCCTCCACTTT | CASRKTGQSPLHF
. | TRBJ2-7 | . | 15 | TRBV7-3 | TGTGCCAGCAGCTTACCCCTCGAGGAGGGGTACGAGCAGTACTTC | CASSLPLEEGYEQYF
. | TRBJ2-3 | TRBD2 | 17 | TRBV28 | TGTGCCAGCAGTAGTGGACTAGCGGGAGCAAACACAGATACGCAGTATTTT | CASSSGLAGANTDTQYF
few | TRBJ2-2 | TRBD1 | 14 | TRBV10-3 | TGTGCCTCAACGACAGGGTCGGGGACCGGGGAGCTGTTTTTT | CASTTGSGTGELFF
. | TRBJ2-2 | . | 12 | TRBV6-5 | TGTGCCAGCAGAAGGAGCACCGGGGAGCTGTTTTTT | CASRRSTGELFF